The 9 T cell receptor beta chains below come from one sample, sequenced in a study of shared clonotypes between healthy human individuals. The repertoire was sequenced with immunoSEQ multiplex PCR; TCRdb's copy has only in-frame clones and lacks some. The table includes some 1,400,000 clones, roughly 96% detected once. Sequencing was performed on naive CD4+ T cells sorted from blood. Documented subset: CD45RA+ positively selected. These receptor sequences come from a man aged 25-45 years in good health.

The chain couples TRBV5-1 to TRBJ2-7; D perhaps matches TRBD2 (6 bases). CDR1 is SGHRS, CDR2 YFSETQ, per germline. The CDR3 is 13 residues long. V shed 0 bases and J shed 5 bases, with 9 bases lying between them. CDR3 sequence: CASSLGGGDEQYF. Here the CDR3 DNA reads TGCGCCAGCAGCTTGGGAGGAGGGGACGAGCAGTACTTC.

The chain couples TRBV5-4 to TRBJ1-1; the match to TRBD1 covers 8 bases. Unmatched junction bases numbered 13, after V lost 3 bases and J lost 6 bases. CDR1 is SGHNT and CDR2 is YYREEE in the germline V gene (reference sequence). The CDR3 totals 16 residues. The CDR3 spells CASSSEGPQGAAEAFF. The CDR3 DNA follows: TGTGCCAGCAGCTCCGAAGGACCCCAGGGGGCGGCTGAAGCTTTCTTT.

The gene calls are TRBV28 and TRBJ2-1, with TRBD2 identical over 9 bases. Germline CDR1 is MDHEN and CDR2 is SYDVKM. The length of the CDR3 is 20 residues. V lost 1 base to trimming and J lost 4 bases; unmatched junction nucleotides: 17. The CDR3 DNA reads as TGTGCCAGCAGTTTATTCGTTCGGAGGAGGGGACTAGCCGCATACAATGAGCAGTTCTTC. Translation: CASSLFVRRRGLAAYNEQFF.

The genes are TRBV6-1 and TRBJ2-5; perhaps TRBD1 as D (6 bases). The ends were cut back, 7 bases at V and 2 bases at J, with 8 bases in the middle. CDR1 and CDR2 (germline): MNHNS, SASEGT. The CDR3 has 12 amino acids. The CDR3 loop reads CASTGTQETQYF. CDR3 in DNA: TGTGCCAGCACCGGGACACAAGAGACCCAGTACTTC.

CDR3 protein: CASSEGQGSNQPQHF. CDR3 DNA sequence: TGTGCCAGCAGCGAAGGGCAGGGCAGCAATCAGCCCCAGCATTTT. V usage is TRBV7-6 and J usage is TRBJ1-5, with a weak D call TRBD1 (5 bases). CDR1 is SGHVS, CDR2 FNYEAQ, per germline. V was clipped by 5 bases and J by 1 base, with 12 bases between them. This CDR3 has 15 residues.

The chain links TRBV27 to TRBJ1-1; a possible D gene is TRBD1 (5 bases). The CDR3 has 15 amino acids. V was trimmed by 5 bases and J by 3 bases, leaving 16 bases between them. CDR1 and CDR2 from the germline V gene are MNHEY and SMNVEV (reference sequence). CDR3 sequence: CASSADKGKDTEAFF. The CDR3 DNA reads TGTGCCAGCAGTGCGGATAAGGGGAAGGACACTGAAGCTTTCTTT.

This clone was picked up one time. This CDR3 is also generated by other DNA sequences in the sample. The V gene is TRBV28, the J gene TRBJ2-7; 10 nucleotides match TRBD1. CDR3 length equals 14 residues. Germline loops: CDR1 MDHEN, CDR2 SYDVKM. V was pared by 4 bases and J by 4 bases, with 4 bases of the junction left unmatched. The chain's CDR3 is CASSSRDRGYEQYF. The CDR3 DNA is TGTGCCAGCAGTTCCCGGGACAGGGGATACGAGCAGTACTTC. Supplemented by reference TRBV28 and TRBJ2-7, the full variable domain reads DVKVTQSSRYLVKRTGEKVFLECVQDMDHENMFWYRQDPGLGLRLIYFSYDVKMKEKGDIPEGYSVSREKKERFSLILESASTNQTSMYLCASSSRDRGYEQYFGPGTRLTVT.

The chain carries TRBV30 and TRBJ2-5; TRBD1 might be the D (6 bases). Germline CDR1 is GTSNPN and CDR2 is SVGIG (reference sequence). V lost 0 bases to trimming and J lost 5 bases, with 10 bases between them. This CDR3 comprises 13 residues. For the CDR3, the DNA is TGTGCCTGGAGTGTGTGGGGGCCGGAGACCCAGTACTTC. It yields the protein CAWSVWGPETQYF.

This clone was counted ten times or more. The rearrangement links TRBV6-4 to TRBJ2-2; perhaps TRBD2 as D (6 bases). The germline V gene encodes CDR1 MRHNA and CDR2 SNTAGT. This CDR3 spans 14 amino acids. CDR3 protein: CAAGSGSGTGELFF. DNA for the CDR3: TGTGCAGCAGGGTCCGGGAGTGGGACCGGGGAGCTGTTTTTT.